The following is a TCR beta chain sequence with its context. It lacks a known antigen. Base qualities are not provided; no much larger clone lies one nucleotide away. This sample is part of a study of blood T cell repertoires in COVID-19 (dated by TCRdb to 2018 to 2021). Describing the broader study: Samples from collaborators originated in the United States, Italy and Spain and spanned both the acute and convalescent phases of COVID-19. The samples were drawn from the first 160 participants of the ongoing ImmuneRACE study and from under 1,500 subjects provided by 6 global collaborators. HLA class I and class II types, where available, came from metadata supplied by the sample provider rather than from assay-based typing. The repertoires were released in a freely available public database intended as a resource for research on the immune response to SARS-CoV-2. Deeply sampled blood TCRbeta repertoires from subjects exposed to, actively infected with, or recovered from COVID-19 were included in the dataset. A de-identified subject ID, COVID-19 status, age in years and sex were almost always included in the sample metadata. The material from the prospective study consisted of cDNA or gDNA derived from T cells, B-cell-depleted T cells, or PBMCs.

From the germline V gene, CDR1 is SGDLS and CDR2 is YYNGEE. Reading from cysteine to phenylalanine, the CDR3 counts 16 amino acids. Only the CDR3 portion is preserved as DNA: 48 bases, with reading frame beginning at the first base. From V the trimming removes 0 bases and from J it removes 6 bases, while the gene matches leave 9 bases of the junction unaccounted for. TCRbeta CDR3 regions were amplified from genomic DNA using the immunoSEQ Assay, a bias-controlled multiplex PCR. The study's processing was this. The number of nucleated cells in each sample was estimated from the amplification of reference gene primers within the assay. To quantify the absolute abundance of each unique TCRbeta CDR3 rearrangement, sequence reads were collapsed and filtered. For each sample, productive Simpson clonality was calculated as the square root of Simpson's diversity index across productive rearrangements. TCRdb obtained this table from immuneACCESS and retained in-frame rearrangements with V and J assigned. These tables miss some clones; where compared with another copy, unresolved V genes account for less than half of the shortfall, and the remainder is unexplained. Clonal size and the V and J genes are those of that table, whereas D and trimming came from the DNA. Across this sample there are about 160,000 clones, with about nine tenths seen only once. About 2.5% of the sample is taken by the ten largest.

What the research found in general, with its limitations: The amount of clinical and demographic metadata varied by source and participant and was provided uncurated.

Collaborating institutions collected whole blood in K2EDTA tubes following their own protocols. For TCRbeta analysis, collaborators shipped samples as frozen whole blood, isolated PBMCs, or DNA extracted from either of those sample types. The V and J segments used are TRBV9 and TRBJ1-2, and 9 junctional nucleotides match TRBD1. The sequence came from a man aged 18 to 30 with acute or convalescent COVID-19. The sequenced material came from peripheral blood. CDR3 sequence: CASSVVADRGGNGYTF. The DNA reads TGTGCCAGCAGCGTAGTGGCGGACAGGGGAGGGAATGGCTACACCTTC.